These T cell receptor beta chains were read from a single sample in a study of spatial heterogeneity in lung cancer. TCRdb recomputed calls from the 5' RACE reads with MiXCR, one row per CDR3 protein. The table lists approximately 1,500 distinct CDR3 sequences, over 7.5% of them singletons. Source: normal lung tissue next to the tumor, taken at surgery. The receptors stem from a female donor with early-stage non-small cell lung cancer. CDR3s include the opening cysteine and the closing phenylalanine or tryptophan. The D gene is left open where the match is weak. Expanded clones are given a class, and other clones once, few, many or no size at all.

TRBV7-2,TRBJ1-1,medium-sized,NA,CASSFRGKGEAFF,TGTGCCAGCAGCTTCAGGGGAAAGGGCGAAGCTTTCTTT
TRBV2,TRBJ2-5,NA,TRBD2,CASTPASGGETQYF,TGTGCCAGCACCCCGGCTAGCGGGGGGGAGACCCAGTACTTC
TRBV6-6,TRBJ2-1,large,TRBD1,CASSYSTGGAQFF,TGTGCCAGCAGTTACTCAACAGGGGGCGCTCAGTTCTTC
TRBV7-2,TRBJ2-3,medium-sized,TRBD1,CASSLGRDRERHF,TGTGCCAGCAGCCTAGGGCGGGACAGGGAGAGGCATTTT
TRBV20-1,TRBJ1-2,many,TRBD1,CSATSQDRINYGYTF,TGCAGTGCTACATCCCAGGACAGGATCAACTATGGCTACACCTTC
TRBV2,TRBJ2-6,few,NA,CASTGPGANVLTF,TGTGCCAGCACGGGGCCCGGGGCCAACGTCCTGACTTTC
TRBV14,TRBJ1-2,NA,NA,CASSEQNYGYTF,TGTGCCAGCAGTGAACAGAACTATGGCTACACCTTC
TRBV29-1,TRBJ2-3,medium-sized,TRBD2,CSVEDSMSGGRQADTQYF,TGCAGCGTTGAAGATAGTATGAGCGGGGGACGCCAAGCGGATACGCAGTATTTT
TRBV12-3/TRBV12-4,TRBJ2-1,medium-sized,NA,CASLQGVPTYNEQFF,TGTGCCAGCTTACAAGGGGTACCCACCTACAATGAGCAGTTCTTC
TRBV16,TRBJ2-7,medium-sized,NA,CASSPDRGYEQYF,TGTGCCAGCAGTCCGGACCGGGGCTACGAGCAGTACTTC
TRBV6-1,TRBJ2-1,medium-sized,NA,CASRPVGSYNEQFF,TGTGCCAGCAGACCCGTAGGGTCCTACAATGAGCAGTTCTTC
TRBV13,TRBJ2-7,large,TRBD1,CASSLLGQGSYEQYF,TGTGCCAGCAGCTTACTAGGACAGGGCTCCTACGAGCAGTACTTC
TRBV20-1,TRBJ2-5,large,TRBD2,CSARGSGGDFAQETQYF,TGCAGTGCTAGAGGGTCCGGGGGGGATTTCGCCCAGGAGACCCAGTACTTC
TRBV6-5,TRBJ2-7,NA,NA,CASRTNGGPLVEQYF,TGTGCCAGCAGGACCAATGGGGGTCCTTTAGTGGAGCAGTACTTC
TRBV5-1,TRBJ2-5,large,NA,CASSLLGGLAGEETQYF,TGCGCCAGCAGCCTACTAGGGGGGTTGGCAGGAGAAGAGACCCAGTACTTC
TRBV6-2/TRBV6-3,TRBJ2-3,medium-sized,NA,CASSTRTASSTDTQYF,TGTGCCAGCAGTACCCGGACAGCTTCTAGCACAGATACGCAGTATTTT
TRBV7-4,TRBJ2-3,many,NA,CASSPIDGRTDTQYF,TGTGCCAGCAGCCCTATTGACGGCCGCACAGATACGCAGTATTTT
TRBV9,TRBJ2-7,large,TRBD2,CASSRSGAPYEQYF,TGTGCCAGCAGCCGGAGCGGGGCCCCCTACGAGCAGTACTTC
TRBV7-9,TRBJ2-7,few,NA,CASSPEITYEQYF,TGTGCCAGCAGCCCAGAGATTACCTACGAGCAGTACTTC
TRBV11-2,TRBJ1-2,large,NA,CASSSSIGDYGYTF,TGTGCCAGCAGCTCCTCAATCGGAGACTATGGCTACACCTTC
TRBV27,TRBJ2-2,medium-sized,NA,CASSFQGPGELFF,TGTGCCAGCAGTTTCCAGGGCCCCGGGGAGCTGTTTTTT
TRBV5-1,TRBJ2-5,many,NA,CASSLRASKTQYF,TGCGCCAGCAGCTTGAGGGCTTCAAAGACCCAGTACTTC
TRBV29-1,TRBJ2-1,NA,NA,CSVEADKFNEQFF,TGCAGCGTTGAGGCGGACAAGTTCAATGAGCAGTTCTTC
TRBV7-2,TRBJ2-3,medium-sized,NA,CASSLGVASTDTQYF,TGTGCCAGCAGCTTGGGGGTAGCGAGCACAGATACGCAGTATTTT
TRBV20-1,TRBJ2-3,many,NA,CSADLGDTQYF,TGCAGTGCTGACCTAGGAGATACGCAGTATTTT
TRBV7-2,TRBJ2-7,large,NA,CASSLGNSLYEQYF,TGTGCCAGCAGCTTAGGTAATTCCCTTTACGAGCAGTACTTC
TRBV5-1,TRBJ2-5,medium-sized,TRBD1,CASSLMGQAKETQYF,TGCGCCAGCAGCTTAATGGGACAGGCTAAAGAGACCCAGTACTTC
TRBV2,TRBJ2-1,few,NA,CASSDLMGNNEQFF,TGTGCCAGCAGTGACCTGATGGGTAACAATGAGCAGTTCTTC
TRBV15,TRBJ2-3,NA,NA,CATSRDTAPDTQYF,TGTGCCACCAGCAGAGATACAGCCCCAGATACGCAGTATTTT
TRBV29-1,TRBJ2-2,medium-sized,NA,CSVEDPGELFF,TGCAGCGTTGAAGACCCCGGGGAGCTGTTTTTT
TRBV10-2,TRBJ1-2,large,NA,CASSLTPNYGYTF,TGCGCCAGCAGCCTCACTCCTAACTATGGCTACACCTTC
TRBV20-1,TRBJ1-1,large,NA,CSARRRDLMNTEAFF,TGCAGTGCTAGACGAAGGGACTTAATGAACACTGAAGCTTTCTTT
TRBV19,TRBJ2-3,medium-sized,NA,CASKSGLSSTDTQYF,TGTGCCAGTAAATCGGGACTCTCTAGCACAGATACGCAGTATTTT
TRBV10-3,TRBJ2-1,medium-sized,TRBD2,CAISLGGTSNEQFF,TGTGCCATCAGCCTCGGGGGGACTAGCAATGAGCAGTTCTTC
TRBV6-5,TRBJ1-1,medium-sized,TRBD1,CASRQSGGTEAFF,TGTGCCAGCAGACAATCAGGGGGCACTGAAGCTTTCTTT
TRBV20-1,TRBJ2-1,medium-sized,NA,CSAPDASSYNEQFF,TGCAGTGCTCCGGACGCCAGCTCCTACAATGAGCAGTTCTTC
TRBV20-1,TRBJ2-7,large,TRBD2,CSAQGLAGGAYEQYF,TGCAGTGCCCAGGGACTAGCGGGAGGGGCCTACGAGCAGTACTTC
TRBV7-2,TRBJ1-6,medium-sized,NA,CASSLASQIGSPLHF,TGTGCCAGCAGCTTAGCTTCCCAGATTGGATCACCCCTCCACTTT
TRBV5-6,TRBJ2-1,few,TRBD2,CASSPLGEGRNEQFF,TGTGCCAGCAGCCCCCTAGGGGAGGGGAGGAATGAGCAGTTCTTC
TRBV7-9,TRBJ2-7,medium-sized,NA,CASSFGADEQYF,TGTGCCAGCAGCTTTGGAGCGGACGAGCAGTACTTC
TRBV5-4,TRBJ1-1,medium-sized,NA,CASSLLEGGNTEAFF,TGTGCCAGCAGCTTGTTGGAGGGGGGGAACACTGAAGCTTTCTTT
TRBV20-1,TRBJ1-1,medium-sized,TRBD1,CSARDGQGVEAFF,TGCAGTGCTAGAGACGGACAGGGGGTTGAAGCTTTCTTT
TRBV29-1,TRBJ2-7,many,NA,CSVEEDQAYEQYF,TGCAGCGTTGAAGAGGATCAGGCCTACGAGCAGTACTTC